This TCR beta chain derives from a study of OX40 agonist ivuxolimab in advanced cancers. Data came from immunoSEQ multiplex PCR; TCRdb stores just in-frame clones and leaves some out. Found here are approximately 59,000 clones, more than 85% of them singletons; the top ten hold about 0.8%. Sequenced material: CD4+ or CD8+ T cells sorted from blood, taken in a trial of the OX40 agonist ivuxolimab. This clonotype was obtained from an adult with an advanced solid tumor such as melanoma, head and neck, liver or kidney cancer.

Written as DNA, the CDR3 is TGCAGCGTTTTAGCAACTAGCACAGATACGCAGTATTTT. It yields the protein CSVLATSTDTQYF. The chain recombines TRBV29-1 with TRBJ2-3; D is uncertain. Per the germline V gene, CDR1 is SQVTM and CDR2 is ANQGSEA. This CDR3 is built from 13 residues. Trimming removed 5 bases from V and 0 bases from J, with 9 bases in between.